These T cell receptor beta chains were read from a single sample in a study of blood T cell repertoires in COVID-19. Sequencing was performed with immunoSEQ multiplex PCR; in TCRdb, only in-frame clones are kept and a portion is missing. The sample has around 230,000 clones, approximately 88% seen once. The sample consisted of PBMCs or T cells enriched from blood (not recorded which). These receptors originate from a woman in her thirties or forties with acute COVID-19. Each CDR3 is given with its conserved first and last residue. D genes are given only for firm matches. The size entry is marked missing in some rows and otherwise reads once, few, many or a size class.

abundance: NA
j_gene: TRBJ1-3
len: 16
v_gene: TRBV5-1
d_gene: TRBD1
CDR3aa: CASSLTGGLSGNTIYF
CDR3nt: TGCGCCAGCAGCTTGACAGGGGGACTCTCTGGAAACACCATATATTTT

abundance: NA
j_gene: TRBJ1-1
len: 15
v_gene: TRBV2
d_gene: NA
CDR3aa: CASSYGHQANTEAFF
CDR3nt: TGTGCCAGCAGTTACGGACATCAGGCGAACACTGAAGCTTTCTTT

abundance: NA
j_gene: TRBJ2-1
len: 15
v_gene: TRBV19
d_gene: TRBD2
CDR3aa: CASSMEAGAGDEQFF
CDR3nt: TGTGCCAGTAGTATGGAAGCGGGGGCTGGGGATGAGCAGTTCTTC

abundance: NA
j_gene: TRBJ1-1
len: 13
v_gene: TRBV30
d_gene: NA
CDR3aa: CALGLLRRTEAFF
CDR3nt: TGTGCCTTAGGACTGCTGAGGCGCACTGAAGCTTTCTTT

abundance: NA
j_gene: TRBJ1-1
len: 12
v_gene: TRBV11-2
d_gene: NA
CDR3aa: CASSLERSLAFF
CDR3nt: TGTGCCAGCAGCTTAGAGCGATCTTTAGCTTTCTTT

abundance: NA
j_gene: TRBJ2-4
len: 12
v_gene: TRBV29-1
d_gene: NA
CDR3aa: CSVGATENIQYF
CDR3nt: TGCAGCGTGGGGGCCACGGAAAACATTCAGTACTTC

abundance: NA
j_gene: TRBJ2-6
len: 17
v_gene: TRBV18
d_gene: TRBD1
CDR3aa: CASSMGQGVYGANVLTF
CDR3nt: TGTGCCAGCTCAATGGGACAGGGTGTTTATGGGGCCAACGTCCTGACTTTC

abundance: NA
j_gene: TRBJ2-4
len: 13
v_gene: TRBV5-1
d_gene: NA
CDR3aa: CASSPEGENIQYF
CDR3nt: TGCGCCAGCAGCCCCGAAGGGGAAAACATTCAGTACTTC

abundance: few
j_gene: TRBJ1-1
len: 13
v_gene: TRBV12-3/TRBV12-4
d_gene: TRBD1
CDR3aa: CASSPGQGAEAFF
CDR3nt: TGTGCCAGCAGTCCGGGACAGGGTGCTGAAGCTTTCTTT

abundance: NA
j_gene: TRBJ2-6
len: 15
v_gene: TRBV19
d_gene: NA
CDR3aa: CASSIYSSGANVLTF
CDR3nt: TGTGCCAGTAGTATTTATAGCTCTGGGGCCAACGTCCTGACTTTC

abundance: NA
j_gene: TRBJ1-5
len: 16
v_gene: TRBV7-2
d_gene: TRBD1
CDR3aa: CASSPDRGQGGQPQHF
CDR3nt: TGTGCCAGCAGTCCCGATAGAGGACAGGGTGGACAGCCCCAGCATTTT

abundance: NA
j_gene: TRBJ1-3
len: 15
v_gene: TRBV7-7
d_gene: NA
CDR3aa: CASSLSAGSGNTIYF
CDR3nt: TGTGCTAGCAGCTTATCGGCGGGATCAGGAAACACCATATATTTT